One and the same sample provided the 11 T cell receptor beta chains below, sequenced in a study of cytomegalovirus exposure and HLA in healthy donors. Assay: immunoSEQ multiplex PCR; the TCRdb copy retains only in-frame clones and omits some. The data hold roughly 70,000 clones, with about 97% observed a single time. Sequenced: PBMCs. The receptors stem from a woman between 18 and 30 years old in good health and CMV-seropositive.

This clone was picked up one time. V gene TRBV28 combines with J gene TRBJ1-2; 7 nucleotides agree with TRBD1. Germline CDR1 is MDHEN and CDR2 is SYDVKM. V shed 2 bases, J shed 3 bases, and the junction held 9 bases outside the gene matches. CDR3 length: 16 residues. The CDR3 DNA is TGTGCCAGCAGTTTAGGCATCGGACAGGATTACTATGGCTACACCTTC. The encoded protein is CASSLGIGQDYYGYTF.

The chain joins TRBV19 to TRBJ1-5, with D possibly TRBD1 on 5 matching bases. The CDR3 has 16 residues. With 1 base removed from V and 9 bases from J, the gap between germline ends came to 19 bases. Germline V gene data show CDR1 as LNHDA and CDR2 as SQIVND (reference sequence). The CDR3: CASSIVGPQGMTPQHF. In DNA form, the CDR3 reads TGTGCCAGTAGTATAGTTGGCCCGCAGGGAATGACGCCCCAGCATTTT. Supplemented by reference TRBV19 and TRBJ1-5, the full variable domain reads DGGITQSPKYLFRKEGQNVTLSCEQNLNHDAMYWYRQDPGQGLRLIYYSQIVNDFQKGDIAEGYSVSREKKESFPLTVTSAQKNPTAFYLCASSIVGPQGMTPQHFGDGTRLSIL.

The chain is built from TRBV5-8 and TRBJ1-5; 8 bases match TRBD1. Germline loops: CDR1 SGHTS, CDR2 YDEGEE. The CDR3 loop spans 15 amino acids. V lost 4 bases to trimming and J lost 6 bases; unmatched junction nucleotides: 9. As DNA, the CDR3 is TGTGCCAGCAGCAACGACAGGGGAGGAAGTCAGCCCCAGCATTTT. Protein: CASSNDRGGSQPQHF.

The CDR3 DNA reads TGTGCCAGCAGTGAAACCCTTCTGGGACTAGCGGGAGTCCTTGAGCAGTTCTTC. It codes for CASSETLLGLAGVLEQFF. This rearrangement joins TRBV6-1 to TRBJ2-1; 14 bases align to TRBD2. This CDR3 has 18 residues. V gave up 2 bases and J gave up 9 bases; unmatched junction bases: 12. CDR1 is MNHNS and CDR2 is SASEGT in the germline V gene.

This sequence joins TRBV27 and TRBJ2-3; 10 nucleotides agree with TRBD2. This CDR3 comprises 16 residues. Germline-derived CDR1 and CDR2 are MNHEY and SMNVEV (reference sequence). With V trimmed by 4 bases and J by 0 bases, 4 bases remained unmatched. The CDR3 spells CASSSLAGESTDTQYF. For the CDR3, the DNA is TGTGCCAGCAGTTCCCTAGCGGGAGAGAGCACAGATACGCAGTATTTT.

The chain carries TRBV5-1 and TRBJ2-5; 8 nucleotides agree with TRBD2. Near its end, the DNA agrees better with TRBJ2-7, so the J call may be wrong. Germline V gene lookup returns CDR1 SGHRS and CDR2 YFSETQ. There are 15 residues in the CDR3. CDR3 bases: TGCGCCAGCAGCTTCCGAGCGGGAGACACCTACGAGCAGTACTTC. It specifies CASSFRAGDTYEQYF.

The V and J genes are TRBV30 and TRBJ2-3; weak D call: TRBD1 (5 bases). In germline, CDR1 is GTSNPN, CDR2 SVGIG (reference sequence). Trimming pared 1 base from V and 4 bases from J, leaving 15 bases between. This CDR3 spans 15 amino acids. This chain's CDR3 is CAWSAVQGEADTQYF. The CDR3, as DNA: TGTGCCTGGAGTGCTGTCCAGGGTGAGGCAGATACGCAGTATTTT.

This chain uses TRBV11-2 with TRBJ2-3; 8 bases line up with TRBD2. Germline V lookup: CDR1 SGHAT, CDR2 FQNNGV. Germline trimming cut 1 base from V and 4 bases from J; bases unmatched to any gene: 4. There are 15 residues in the CDR3. DNA of the CDR3: TGTGCCAGCAGCTTAGGTCGGGGGGGTGCAGATACGCAGTATTTT. Protein sequence: CASSLGRGGADTQYF.

J is TRBJ2-1 and V is TRBV5-1, with D possibly TRBD2 on 5 matching bases. The germline V gene encodes CDR1 SGHRS and CDR2 YFSETQ. The CDR3 is 15 residues long. V lost 1 base, J lost 6 bases, and 14 bases lay in between. In DNA form, the CDR3 reads TGCGCCAGCAGCTTGTTCGCGGGCCGGGGCAATGAGCAGTTCTTC. Amino acids: CASSLFAGRGNEQFF.

This clone has only one observation. The V and J genes are TRBV11-2 and TRBJ1-1, with 7 positions matching TRBD1. V was clipped by 1 base and J by 7 bases; unmatched bases: 9. CDR3 size: 15 residues. In germline, CDR1 is SGHAT, CDR2 FQNNGV. The CDR3 sequence: CASSLGTGTAREAFF. CDR3 DNA sequence: TGTGCCAGCAGCTTAGGGACAGGTACTGCCCGTGAAGCTTTCTTT.

The chain employs TRBV9 and TRBJ2-7, with D maybe TRBD1 (5 bases). CDR1 and CDR2 (germline): SGDLS, YYNGEE. V was cut by 0 bases and J by 7 bases, with 11 bases left in between. This CDR3 is 13 amino acids long. In nucleotides, the CDR3 is TGTGCCAGCAGCGTAGAAGGGGATCTAGAGCAGTACTTC. Encoded protein: CASSVEGDLEQYF.